This T cell receptor beta chain was identified during a study of blood T cell repertoires in COVID-19. Germline CDR1 GTSNPN, CDR2 SVGIG (reference sequence). Trimming stripped 1 base from V and 8 bases from J, with 10 bases between. The length of the CDR3 is 12 residues. Assay: immunoSEQ multiplex PCR; the TCRdb copy retains only in-frame clones and omits some. The table lists some 210,000 clones, about 94% of them singletons, with more than 0.7% in the top ten. This chain links TRBV30 with TRBJ2-3; D gene unclear. The source of this sequence is a man aged 60 to 75 with COVID-19, enrolled during active disease. Sequences were obtained from peripheral blood. This CDR3 reads CAWSERFSTQYF. The CDR3 DNA is TGTGCCTGGAGTGAACGCTTCAGTACGCAGTATTTT.